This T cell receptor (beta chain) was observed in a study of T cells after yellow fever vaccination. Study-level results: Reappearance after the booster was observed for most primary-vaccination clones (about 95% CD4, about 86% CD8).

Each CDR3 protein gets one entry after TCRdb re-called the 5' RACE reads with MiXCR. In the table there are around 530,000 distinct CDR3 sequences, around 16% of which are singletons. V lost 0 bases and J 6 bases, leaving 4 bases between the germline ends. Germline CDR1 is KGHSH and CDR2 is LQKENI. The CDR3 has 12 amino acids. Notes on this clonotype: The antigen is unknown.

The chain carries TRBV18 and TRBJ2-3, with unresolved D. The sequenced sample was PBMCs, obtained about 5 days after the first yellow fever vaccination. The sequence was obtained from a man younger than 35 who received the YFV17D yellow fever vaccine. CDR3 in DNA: TGTGCCAGCTCACCACCGGTGGATACGCAGTATTTT. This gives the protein CASSPPVDTQYF.